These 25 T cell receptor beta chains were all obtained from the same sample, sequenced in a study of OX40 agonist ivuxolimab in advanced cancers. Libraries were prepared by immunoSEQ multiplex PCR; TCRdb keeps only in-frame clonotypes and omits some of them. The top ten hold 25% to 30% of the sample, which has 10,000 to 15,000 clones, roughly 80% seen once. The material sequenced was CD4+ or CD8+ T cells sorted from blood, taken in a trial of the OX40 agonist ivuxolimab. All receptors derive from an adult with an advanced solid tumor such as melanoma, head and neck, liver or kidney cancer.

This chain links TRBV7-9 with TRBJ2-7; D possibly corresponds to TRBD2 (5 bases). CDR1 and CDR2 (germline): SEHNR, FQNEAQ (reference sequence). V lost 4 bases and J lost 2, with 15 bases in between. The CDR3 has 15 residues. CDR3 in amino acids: CASSSTGFGTYEQYF. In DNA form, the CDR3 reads TGTGCCAGCAGCTCCACGGGGTTCGGGACCTACGAGCAGTACTTC. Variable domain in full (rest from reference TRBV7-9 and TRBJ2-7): DTGVSQNPRHKITKRGQNVTFRCDPISEHNRLYWYRQTLGQGPEFLTYFQNEAQLEKSRLLSDRFSAERPKGSFSTLEIQRTEQGDSAMYLCASSSTGFGTYEQYFGPGTRLTVT.

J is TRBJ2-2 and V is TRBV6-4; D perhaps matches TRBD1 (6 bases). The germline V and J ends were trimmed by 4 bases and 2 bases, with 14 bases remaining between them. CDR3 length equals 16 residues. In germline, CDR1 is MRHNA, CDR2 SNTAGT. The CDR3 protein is CASSAGPGQNTGELFF. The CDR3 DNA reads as TGTGCCAGCAGTGCGGGGCCGGGACAAAACACCGGGGAGCTGTTTTTT.

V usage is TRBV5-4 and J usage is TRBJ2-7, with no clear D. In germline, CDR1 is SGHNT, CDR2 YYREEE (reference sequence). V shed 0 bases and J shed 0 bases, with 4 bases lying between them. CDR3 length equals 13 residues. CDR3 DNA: TGTGCCAGCAGCTTGGGCGCCTCCTACGAGCAGTACTTC. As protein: CASSLGASYEQYF.

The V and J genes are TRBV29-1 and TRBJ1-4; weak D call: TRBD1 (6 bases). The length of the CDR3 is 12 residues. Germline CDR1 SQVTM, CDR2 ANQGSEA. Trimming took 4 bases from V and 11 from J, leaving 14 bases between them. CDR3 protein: CSVVGAEGKLFF. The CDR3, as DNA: TGCAGCGTTGTGGGGGCGGAGGGGAAACTGTTTTTT.

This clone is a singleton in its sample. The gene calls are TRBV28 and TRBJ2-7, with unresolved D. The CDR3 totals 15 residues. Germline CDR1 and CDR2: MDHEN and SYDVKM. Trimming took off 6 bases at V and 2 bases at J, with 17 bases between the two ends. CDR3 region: CASSSPELGTYEQYF. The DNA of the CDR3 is TGTGCCAGCAGCTCCCCGGAATTGGGGACCTACGAGCAGTACTTC.

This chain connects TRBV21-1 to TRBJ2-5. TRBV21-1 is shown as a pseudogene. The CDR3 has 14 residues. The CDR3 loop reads CASSKIDGRETQYF. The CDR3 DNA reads TGTGCCAGCAGCAAAATAGACGGTCGCGAGACCCAGTACTTC.

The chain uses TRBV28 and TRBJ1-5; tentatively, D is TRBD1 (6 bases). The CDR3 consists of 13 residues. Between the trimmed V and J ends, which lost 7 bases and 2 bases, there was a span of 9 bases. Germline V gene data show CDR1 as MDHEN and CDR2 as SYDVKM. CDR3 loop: CASTYRGNQPQHF. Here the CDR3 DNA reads TGTGCCAGCACCTACAGGGGCAATCAGCCCCAGCATTTT. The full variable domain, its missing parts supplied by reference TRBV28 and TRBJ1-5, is DVKVTQSSRYLVKRTGEKVFLECVQDMDHENMFWYRQDPGLGLRLIYFSYDVKMKEKGDIPEGYSVSREKKERFSLILESASTNQTSMYLCASTYRGNQPQHFGDGTRLSIL.

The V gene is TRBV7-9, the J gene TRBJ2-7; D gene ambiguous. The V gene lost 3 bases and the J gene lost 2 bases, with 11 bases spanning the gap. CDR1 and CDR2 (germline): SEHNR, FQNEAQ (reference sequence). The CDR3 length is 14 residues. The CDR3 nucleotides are TGTGCCAGCAGCTTGGCACATCGGACCTACGAGCAGTACTTC. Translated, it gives CASSLAHRTYEQYF.

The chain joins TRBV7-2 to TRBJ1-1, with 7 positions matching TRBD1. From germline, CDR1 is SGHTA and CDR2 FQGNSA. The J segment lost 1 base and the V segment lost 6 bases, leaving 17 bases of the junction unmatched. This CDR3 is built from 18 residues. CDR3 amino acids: CASSLLSIAGGTNTEAFF. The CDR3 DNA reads TGTGCCAGCAGTTTACTTTCCATCGCAGGGGGGACGAACACTGAAGCTTTCTTT.

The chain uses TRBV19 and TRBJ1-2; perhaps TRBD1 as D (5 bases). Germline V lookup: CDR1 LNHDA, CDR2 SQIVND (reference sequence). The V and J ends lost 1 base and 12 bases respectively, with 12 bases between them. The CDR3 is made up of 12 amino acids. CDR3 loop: CASSIGTKANTF. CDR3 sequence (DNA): TGTGCCAGTAGTATAGGGACAAAGGCGAACACCTTC. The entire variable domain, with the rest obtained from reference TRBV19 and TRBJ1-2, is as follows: DGGITQSPKYLFRKEGQNVTLSCEQNLNHDAMYWYRQDPGQGLRLIYYSQIVNDFQKGDIAEGYSVSREKKESFPLTVTSAQKNPTAFYLCASSIGTKANTFGSGTRLTVV.

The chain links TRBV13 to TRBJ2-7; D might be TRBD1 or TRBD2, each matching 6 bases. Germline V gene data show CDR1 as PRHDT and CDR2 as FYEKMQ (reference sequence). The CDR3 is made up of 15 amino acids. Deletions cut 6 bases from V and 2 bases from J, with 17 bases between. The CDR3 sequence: CASRKIGGQTYEQYF. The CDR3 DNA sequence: TGTGCCAGCAGAAAAATCGGGGGACAAACCTACGAGCAGTACTTC. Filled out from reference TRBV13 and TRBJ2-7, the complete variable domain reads AAGVIQSPRHLIKEKRETATLKCYPIPRHDTVYWYQQGPGQDPQFLISFYEKMQSDKGSIPDRFSAQQFSDYHSELNMSSLELGDSALYFCASRKIGGQTYEQYFGPGTRLTVT.

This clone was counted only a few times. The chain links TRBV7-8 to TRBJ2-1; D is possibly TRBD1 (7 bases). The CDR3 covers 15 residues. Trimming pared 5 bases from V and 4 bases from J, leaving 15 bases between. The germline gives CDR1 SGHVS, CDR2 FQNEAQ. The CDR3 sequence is CASSPVAGGYNEQFF. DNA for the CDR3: TGTGCCAGCAGCCCAGTGGCAGGGGGGTACAATGAGCAGTTCTTC.

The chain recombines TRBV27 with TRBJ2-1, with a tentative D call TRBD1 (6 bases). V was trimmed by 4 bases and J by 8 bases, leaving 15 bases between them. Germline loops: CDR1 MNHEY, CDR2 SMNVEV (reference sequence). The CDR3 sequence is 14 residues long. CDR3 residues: CASSSPSRGHEQFF. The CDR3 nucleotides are TGTGCCAGCAGTTCCCCGTCCAGGGGTCATGAGCAGTTCTTC.

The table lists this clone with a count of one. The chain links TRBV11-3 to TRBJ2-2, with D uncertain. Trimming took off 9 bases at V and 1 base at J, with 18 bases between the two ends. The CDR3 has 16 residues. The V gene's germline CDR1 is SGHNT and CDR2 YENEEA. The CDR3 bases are TGTGCCAGTAAACGGAGAGGAGACCAGAACACCGGGGAGCTGTTTTTT. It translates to CASKRRGDQNTGELFF.

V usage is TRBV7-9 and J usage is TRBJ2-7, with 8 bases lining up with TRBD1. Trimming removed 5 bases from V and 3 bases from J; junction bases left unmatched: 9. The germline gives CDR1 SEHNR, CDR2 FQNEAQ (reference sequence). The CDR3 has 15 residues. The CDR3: CASSLGQGILYEQYF. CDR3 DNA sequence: TGTGCCAGCAGCCTCGGACAGGGCATACTCTACGAGCAGTACTTC.

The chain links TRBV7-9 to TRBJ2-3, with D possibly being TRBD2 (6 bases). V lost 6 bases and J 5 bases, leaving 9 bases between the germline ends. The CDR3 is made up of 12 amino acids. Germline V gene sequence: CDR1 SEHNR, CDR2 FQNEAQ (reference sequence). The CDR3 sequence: CASRTGVDTQYF. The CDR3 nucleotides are TGTGCCAGCAGAACGGGGGTAGATACGCAGTATTTT.

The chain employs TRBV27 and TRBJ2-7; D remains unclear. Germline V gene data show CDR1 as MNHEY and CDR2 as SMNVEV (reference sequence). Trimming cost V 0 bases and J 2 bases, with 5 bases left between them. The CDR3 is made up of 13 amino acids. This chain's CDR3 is CASSLSTTYEQYF. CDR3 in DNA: TGTGCCAGCAGTTTATCGACCACCTACGAGCAGTACTTC.

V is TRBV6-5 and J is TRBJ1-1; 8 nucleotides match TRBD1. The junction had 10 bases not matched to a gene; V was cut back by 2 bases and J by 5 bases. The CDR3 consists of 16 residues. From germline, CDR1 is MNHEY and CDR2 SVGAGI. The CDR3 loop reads CASSYGAGGLGTEAFF. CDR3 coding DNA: TGTGCCAGCAGTTACGGGGCAGGGGGCCTGGGTACTGAAGCTTTCTTT.

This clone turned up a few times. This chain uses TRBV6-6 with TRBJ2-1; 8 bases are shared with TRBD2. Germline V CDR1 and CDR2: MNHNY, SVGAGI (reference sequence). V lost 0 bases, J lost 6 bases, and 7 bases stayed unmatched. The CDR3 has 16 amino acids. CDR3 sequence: CASSYSLGGGSNEQFF. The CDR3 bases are TGTGCCAGCAGTTACTCTCTCGGGGGGGGCTCCAATGAGCAGTTCTTC.

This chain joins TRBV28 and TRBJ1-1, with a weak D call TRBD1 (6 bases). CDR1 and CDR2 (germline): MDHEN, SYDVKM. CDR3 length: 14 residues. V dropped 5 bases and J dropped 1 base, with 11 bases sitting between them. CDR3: CASSARTANTEAFF. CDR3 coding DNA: TGTGCCAGCAGTGCTAGGACAGCGAACACTGAAGCTTTCTTT.

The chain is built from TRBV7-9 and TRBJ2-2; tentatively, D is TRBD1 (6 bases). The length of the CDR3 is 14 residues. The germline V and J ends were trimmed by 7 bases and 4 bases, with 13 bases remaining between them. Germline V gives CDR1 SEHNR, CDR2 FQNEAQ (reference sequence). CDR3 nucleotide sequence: TGTGCCAGCACAGGGGTCGGACCCACCGGGGAGCTGTTTTTT. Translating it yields CASTGVGPTGELFF.

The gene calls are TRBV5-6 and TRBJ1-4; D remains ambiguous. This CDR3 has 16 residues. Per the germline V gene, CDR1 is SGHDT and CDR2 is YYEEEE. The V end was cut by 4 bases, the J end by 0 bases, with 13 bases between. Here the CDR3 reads CASSEGISPTNEKLFF. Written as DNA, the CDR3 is TGTGCCAGCAGCGAAGGGATCTCCCCAACTAATGAAAAACTGTTTTTT. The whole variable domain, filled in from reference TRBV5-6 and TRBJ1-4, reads DAGVTQSPTHLIKTRGQQVTLRCSPKSGHDTVSWYQQALGQGPQFIFQYYEEEERQRGNFPDRFSGHQFPNYSSELNVNALLLGDSALYLCASSEGISPTNEKLFFGSGTQLSVL.

CDR3 protein: CATRLGEQYF. The CDR3 nucleotides read TGTGCCACCCGGTTAGGCGAGCAGTACTTC. This chain joins TRBV25-1 and TRBJ2-5; no firm D call. The DNA end is more similar to TRBJ2-7, so the J call may be wrong. The CDR3 runs to 10 residues. Germline V lookup: CDR1 MGHDK, CDR2 SYGVNS.

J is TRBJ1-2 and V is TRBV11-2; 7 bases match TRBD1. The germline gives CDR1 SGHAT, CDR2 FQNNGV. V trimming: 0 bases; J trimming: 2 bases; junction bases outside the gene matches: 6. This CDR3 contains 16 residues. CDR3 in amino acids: CASSLDLQGQNYGYTF. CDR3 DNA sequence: TGTGCCAGCAGCTTAGATCTTCAGGGACAGAACTATGGCTACACCTTC.

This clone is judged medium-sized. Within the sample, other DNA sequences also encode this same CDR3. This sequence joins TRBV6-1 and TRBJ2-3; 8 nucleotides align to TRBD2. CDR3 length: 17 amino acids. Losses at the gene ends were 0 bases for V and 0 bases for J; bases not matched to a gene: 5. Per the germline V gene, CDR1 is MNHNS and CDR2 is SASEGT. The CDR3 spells CASSEALAGRSTDTQYF. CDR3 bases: TGTGCCAGCAGTGAAGCCCTAGCGGGCCGTAGCACAGATACGCAGTATTTT.